The following is a T cell receptor beta chain sequence with its context. The antigen it binds to is not known. In total, 600 or so healthy bone marrow donors made up the cohort. At the time of sampling, all cohort members were nominally healthy, though unrecorded immune exposures were likely present. The donor was CMV seropositive and was included in the group of 300 or so seropositive cohort members. A peripheral blood sample was provided by each donor, and peripheral blood mononuclear cells were used for TCR beta sequencing. The Qiagen DNeasy Blood Extraction Kit was used to extract genomic DNA from the blood cell samples. The library was made by the immunoSEQ multiplex PCR assay. The multiplex PCR relied on a mix of 60 forward primers for TCR Vbeta segments and 13 reverse primers for TCR Jbeta segments. The CDR3 region of rearranged TCR beta genes was amplified from genomic DNA with a multiplex PCR assay. The Illumina HiSeq System was used to sequence the amplified TCR beta libraries as 87-base-pair reads. The authors' analysis ran thus. A later analysis counted 65 million to 90 million unique TCR beta chains across the approximately 700 repertoires, and some 11 million of these chains were shared by at least two donors. A nearest-neighbor algorithm error-corrected the raw reads and collapsed the reads into unique sequences, merging closely related sequences to remove PCR and sequencing errors. CDR3 sequences were aligned to IMGT reference sequences to assign V, D and J gene segments. For a sequence to be retained, at least a six-nucleotide match to both a V gene segment and a J gene segment was required. A rearrangement counted as productive if the CDR3 had no stop codons and remained in frame with V and J, and every other rearrangement counted as non-productive. Following IMGT convention, CDR3 was defined as the stretch from the second conserved V-encoded cysteine to the conserved J-encoded phenylalanine. The earlier analysis of some 580 of the donors excluded any sequence lacking an unambiguous match to a single V gene segment. In an earlier analysis of approximately 550 of the donors, V segments were called functional above 56.7% productive rearrangements and were called segregating when the between-donor standard deviation exceeded 5%. To diagnose cytomegalovirus status from the catalog of TCR beta chain sequences, a statistical classification framework was built. A later analysis assigned V and J genes by comparing TCR nucleotide sequences with IMGT/GENE-DB human TR gene sequences. In a later analysis, CDR3 sequences and most-parsimonious VDJ recombination scenarios were assigned using the TCRdist pipeline. A later analysis defined each TCR beta chain by its CDR3 amino acid sequence plus V-gene family, and excluded reads lacking a unique V-gene family. A later analysis removed 550 to 650 highly shared, low-generation-probability nucleotide sequences to deal with suspected cross-contamination and a sequencing artifact. A later analysis calculated a clonal expansion index for each public chain from normalized within-repertoire ranks of inferred template counts. In a later analysis, generation probabilities were computed with a VDJ recombination model fitted to out-of-frame rearrangements, and the resulting probabilities were checked against IGoR. Hypergeometric tests were used in a later analysis to score TCR-TCR, TCR-HLA and TCR-CMV co-occurrence, with a repertoire-size bias correction applied to the TCR pairs. In a later analysis, false discovery rates were estimated by permuting HLA or CMV assignments 20 times. A later analysis grouped co-occurring TCRs with DBSCAN, adding TCRdist sequence similarity when clustering within HLA-allele-positive subsets. Repertoires with fewer than 30,000 or more than 120,000 public chains, plus five repertoires with anomalous nucleotide sharing, were excluded from co-occurrence clustering. The clones in this table, taken by TCRdb from immuneACCESS, are in-frame only. Not every clone is retained; where verified, under half of the shortfall comes from an unresolved V gene, and the cause of the rest is unknown. V, J and clone size are those of that table, while D and trimming were read from the DNA. The sample table records roughly 88,000 clones. The ten largest clones take up about 16% of the sample.

Via the germline V gene, CDR1 is SQVTM and CDR2 ANQGSEA. From cysteine to valine, the CDR3 is 12 amino acids long. Only the CDR3 DNA stays, 36 bases, in frame from base 1. Trimming removed 4 bases from V and 5 bases from J, leaving 12 bases between the germline ends. This specimen belongs to a study of cytomegalovirus exposure and HLA in healthy donors (dated by TCRdb to the late 2010s). In terms of the full investigation: An earlier analysis of roughly 610 of the donors reported 276 Gb of sequence data and 117 million unique TCR beta sequences obtained from around 170 million T cells. On average, around 230,000 unique TCR beta nucleotide sequences were sequenced per donor among several hundred genotyped donors of the cohort, with 15% to 20% of those sequences being non-productive. A later analysis re-analyzed previously published TCR beta repertoires from approximately 700 donors and added high-resolution HLA genotyping to study TCR occurrence patterns. Rather than using new phenotypic data, the later analysis identified candidate immune exposures from TCR beta sequences and from how often those sequences occurred across donors. In an earlier analysis of several hundred of the donors, high-throughput TCR beta sequencing was used to judge whether each TCR beta V gene segment behaved as functional or pseudogenic. Class I and class II HLA loci were covered by the typing at four-digit resolution. Every repertoire in the discovery cohort had been generated on one and the same sequencing platform. Alongside the repertoire data, information on donor age, sex, ethnicity and CMV serostatus was compiled. The study profiled the T cell repertoires of hundreds of subjects by immunosequencing and related them to cytomegalovirus serostatus. A later genetic analysis used genome-wide SNP genotypes for 398 of the 666 donors, treating that subset as a discovery cohort. Around 320 gigabases of sequencing data and some 85 million unique TCR sequences were included in an early release covering about 600 HLA-typed donors. The study aimed to test whether signatures of past pathogen exposure could be identified by cataloging public T cell receptors. Of the roughly 400 genotyped donors, roughly 80% were placed in the genetic ancestry cluster associated with self-reported Caucasian donors. In addition to the first cohort of hundreds of subjects, a separate validation cohort of under 150 different subjects was used. The study combined high-throughput TCR immunosequencing, statistical association of individual TCRs with disease status, and machine learning to predict cytomegalovirus infection status. Typing coverage differed by locus: A, B, C, DRB1 and DQB1 were typed in roughly 620-630 donors, DQA1 in about 560, DPA1 in nearly 610, and DPB1 in approximately 450. A handful of DR-DQ haplotypes were treated as single units for association and clustering because of strong linkage in the cohort.

Overall study outcomes, separate from this receptor: A later analysis found that most CMV-associated TCR beta chains appeared HLA-restricted, with HLA associations seemingly driven largely by CMV exposure. Because the 87-base-pair reads could not distinguish some IMGT-functional V segments, including TRBV6-2 and TRBV6-3, those segments were excluded. Assigning TCR associations to individual alleles was difficult when HLA alleles, especially DR and DQ, strongly co-occurred. A later genetic analysis reported fewer N-insertions in productive TCRs among donors in an Asian-associated ancestry cluster than the roughly 700-donor mean. Most TCR sequences were seen in very few donors, while some public TCRs were found in many individuals. Cytomegalovirus status was reported to be diagnosed by the classifier with high specificity and sensitivity in both the original and validation cohorts. In vitro tests confirmed that a few of the cytomegalovirus-associated TCR beta chains recognize cytomegalovirus antigens. The cohort was sequenced for TCR beta chains only, and without alpha or paired-chain data the features that could be detected were limited. A later analysis found that HLA-associated TCR beta chains were more clonally expanded and had lower generation probabilities than equally common non-associated chains. Several of the top co-occurrence clusters appeared to be linked to parvovirus B19, influenza, CMV and Epstein-Barr virus, according to a later analysis. The study listed approximately 160 TCR beta chains as associated with cytomegalovirus. For the cohort, immune exposure information was limited to CMV serostatus. A further reported finding was that TCR beta sequences accurately predicted the HLA-A and HLA-B alleles for most subjects in the first cohort. An earlier analysis of approximately 600 of the donors showed that most TCR beta V segments appeared in productive rearrangements either about 87% or about 30% of the time, which broadly matched IMGT annotations. A later genetic analysis associated a missense DCLRE1C variant with V-gene and J-gene trimming of TCR beta chains, and an independent cohort replicated the association. Over 15 rarely observed V segments, including chromosome 9 orphons, were excluded from the earlier analysis of a few hundred of the donors because counts were too low. Linkage disequilibrium might explain the correlated functional status among segregating V segments, but an unknown experimental factor could not be ruled out. Because HLA typing was unavailable for some donors at each locus, only the typed subset was used in association tests. At a false discovery rate of 0.05, a later analysis linked roughly 17,000 TCR beta sequences to specific HLA alleles. A group of highly shared sequence variants was considered likely to be a technical artifact of the sequencing pipeline. The authors suggested that the approach could potentially be extended to other disease states and immunological phenotypes. The presence/absence analyses assumed that sequencing depth was roughly uniform across donors, and that assumption may not be true. In a later analysis, TCR association rates were found to vary across HLA loci, with the most associated TCRs seen for DRB1 alleles and the fewest for HLA-C alleles.

The chain is made from TRBV29-1 and TRBJ2-7; the D gene is possibly TRBD2, with 7 bases matching. Sequencing was performed on PBMCs. The clonotype originates from a man aged 45-60 years in good health and CMV-seropositive. The bases are TGCAGCGTTGGCGGGGGCGCCGACGAGCAGTACGTC. Translated, this gives CSVGGGADEQYV.